The entry below gives a single TCR beta chain sequence along with its context. The antigen remains undetermined. The junction and the germline gene differ at one end; a read error may be behind it. This sample was included in a study of human T cells and chemical hapten exposure. Study as a whole: 2% DPC applied to an approximately 2 cm by approximately 2 cm arm area sensitized donors. Patients, largely female, had alopecia areata, totalis or universalis. Study-wide results and caveats: Large CDR3 similarity clusters arose significantly more often from expanded TCRs than from controls.

Time point denoted: pre-sensitization, week 0. This sample's treatment: therapeutic diphenylcyclopropenone sensitization with weekly scalp DPC. Unfractionated whole blood yielded the extracted total RNA. This CDR3 is built from 15 residues. Germline CDR1 is SGDLS and CDR2 is YYNGEE. TCRdb passed the RACE reads through MiXCR, listing each CDR3 protein once. This sample has under 100,000 distinct CDR3 sequences; 8.5% occur once, and the top ten carry 2.6%. The specimen comprised whole blood, sampled in connection with sensitization to the hapten diphenylcyclopropenone (DPC). The source is a middle-aged man with alopecia areata. Some clones in this sample may be carry-over from other donors' samples. This chain uses TRBV9 with TRBJ2-5; 12 bases agree with TRBD2. CDR3 protein: CASSHLAGGQVTQYF. The CDR3 nucleotides read TGTGCCAGCAGCCACCTAGCGGGAGGGCAAGTGACCCAGTACTTC.